Following are 25 T cell receptor beta chains from one sample sequenced in a study of blood T cell repertoires in COVID-19. Sequencing used immunoSEQ multiplex PCR; TCRdb keeps in-frame clones, though not all of them. The sample includes around 390,000 clones, about 86% of them seen just once. Sequenced sample: PBMCs or T cells enriched from blood (not recorded which). These receptors were taken from a woman in her forties or fifties who had recovered from COVID-19.

V is TRBV15 and J is TRBJ1-4, with 8 bases fitting TRBD1. Per the germline V gene, CDR1 is LNHNV and CDR2 is YYDKDF (reference sequence). The CDR3 spans 16 residues. Unmatched junction bases numbered 12, after V lost 5 bases and J lost 7 bases. The CDR3 bases are TGTGCCACCAGCTATAATCGTCAGGGGACAGGTGAAAAACTGTTTTTT. As protein: CATSYNRQGTGEKLFF.

The chain employs TRBV6-5 and TRBJ2-7; possibly TRBD2 for D (6 bases). The germline CDR1 and CDR2 sequences are MNHEY and SVGAGI. This CDR3 is 15 amino acids long. Between the trimmed V and J ends, which lost 1 base and 2 bases, there was a span of 12 bases. The CDR3 DNA is TGTGCCAGCAGTTACTATCGGGGGTCGACCTACGAGCAGTACTTC. Its protein product is CASSYYRGSTYEQYF.

The gene calls are TRBV7-2 and TRBJ1-2, with D possibly being TRBD1 (5 bases). Per germline, CDR1 SGHTA and CDR2 FQGNSA. V lost 5 bases and J 6 bases, leaving 13 bases between the germline ends. The CDR3 is 13 residues long. CDR3 nucleotides: TGTGCCAGCAGCCCAAGACGGGGGGATGGCTACACCTTC. Translated, it gives CASSPRRGDGYTF.

The rearrangement uses TRBV5-6 and TRBJ2-2, with TRBD1 as a possible D gene (5 bases). V was pared by 1 base and J by 4 bases, with 11 bases between. The CDR3 covers 15 residues. Germline lookup yields CDR1 SGHDT and CDR2 YYEEEE. Here the CDR3 DNA reads TGTGCCAGCAGCTTGAAGGGGTTGAGCACCGGGGAGCTGTTTTTT. Residues: CASSLKGLSTGELFF.

The gene calls are TRBV14 and TRBJ2-7; tentative D call: TRBD1 (6 bases). This CDR3 is 14 amino acids long. Between the trimmed V and J ends, which lost 3 bases and 1 base, there was a span of 10 bases. Germline V CDR1 and CDR2: SGHDN, FVKESK. CDR3 amino acids: CASSHQDSSYEQYF. The CDR3 region has the DNA TGTGCCAGCAGCCACCAGGACAGTTCCTACGAGCAGTACTTC.

V and J are TRBV28 and TRBJ1-6; 8 bases agree with TRBD1. Per the germline V gene, CDR1 is MDHEN and CDR2 is SYDVKM. Germline trimming cut 5 bases from V and 3 bases from J; bases unmatched to any gene: 6. This CDR3 has 16 residues. The CDR3 loop reads CASSLDRGVYNSPLHF. In nucleotides, the CDR3 is TGTGCCAGCAGTCTCGACAGGGGCGTCTATAATTCACCCCTCCACTTT. The full variable domain, completed using reference TRBV28 and TRBJ1-6, is DVKVTQSSRYLVKRTGEKVFLECVQDMDHENMFWYRQDPGLGLRLIYFSYDVKMKEKGDIPEGYSVSREKKERFSLILESASTNQTSMYLCASSLDRGVYNSPLHFGNGTRLTVT.

The chain is built from TRBV7-2 and TRBJ2-5; 7 bases align to TRBD1. The CDR3 has 13 residues. Per germline, CDR1 SGHTA and CDR2 FQGNSA. J was trimmed by 2 bases and V by 4 bases; bases with no gene match: 1. The CDR3 DNA follows: TGTGCCAGCAGCTCGGGACAGCAAGAGACCCAGTACTTC. Protein product: CASSSGQQETQYF.

This chain joins TRBV4-1 and TRBJ2-1; 13 bases line up with TRBD2. With V trimmed by 0 bases and J by 8 bases, 4 bases remained unmatched. The germline CDR1 and CDR2 sequences are MGHRA and YSYEKL. This CDR3 is 16 amino acids long. CDR3 bases: TGCGCCAGCAGCCAAGAACTGGGACTAGCGGGGTATGAGCAGTTCTTC. Encoded protein: CASSQELGLAGYEQFF.

The rearrangement joins TRBV18 to TRBJ2-7; 8 bases align to TRBD2. The V gene's germline CDR1 is KGHSH and CDR2 LQKENI. After removal of 3 bases from V and 7 bases from J, the junction contained 8 bases not matched to a gene. The CDR3 consists of 14 residues. The CDR3 DNA reads as TGTGCCAGCTCACCTGGACTAGCCGAAGGGGAGCAGTACTTC. It specifies CASSPGLAEGEQYF.

The chain couples TRBV4-3 to TRBJ2-1; no reliable D call. The CDR3 contains 16 residues. V dropped 0 bases and J dropped 4 bases, with 13 bases sitting between them. Per germline, CDR1 LGHNA and CDR2 YSLEER. CDR3 sequence reads: CASSQDYISTYNEQFF. CDR3 in DNA: TGCGCCAGCAGCCAAGATTATATTTCGACATACAATGAGCAGTTCTTC.

The V and J genes are TRBV7-9 and TRBJ1-3; 9 nucleotides line up with TRBD1. J was trimmed by 0 bases and V by 5 bases; bases with no gene match: 5. This CDR3 is built from 16 residues. CDR1 is SEHNR and CDR2 is FQNEAQ in the germline V gene (reference sequence). CDR3 sequence: CASSIDRGGSGNTIYF. CDR3 bases: TGTGCCAGCAGCATCGACAGGGGGGGCTCTGGAAACACCATATATTTT.

This chain links TRBV3-1 (or the pseudogene TRBV3-2) with TRBJ1-1; D is ambiguous. V gave up 6 bases and J gave up 0 bases, with 11 bases separating them. The CDR3 runs 14 residues. Germline V gene lookup returns CDR1 LGHDT and CDR2 YNNKEL (reference sequence). CDR3 in DNA: TGTGCCAGCAGGAGAGGGAATGTGAACACTGAAGCTTTCTTT. Its translation: CASRRGNVNTEAFF.

The chain has TRBV7-9 and TRBJ2-7, with D possibly being TRBD2 (5 bases). Trimming took off 0 bases at V and 3 bases at J, with 9 bases between the two ends. CDR3 length: 14 amino acids. CDR1 SEHNR and CDR2 FQNEAQ come from the germline V gene (reference sequence). The CDR3 DNA follows: TGTGCCAGCAGCTTAGCGCGGGCAGACTACGAGCAGTACTTC. Translating it yields CASSLARADYEQYF.

This clone was observed a single time. V gene TRBV28 combines with J gene TRBJ1-2; TRBD1 might be the D (5 bases). The V gene lost 7 bases and the J gene lost 3 bases, with 12 bases spanning the gap. The CDR3 length is 13 residues. Germline values: CDR1 MDHEN, CDR2 SYDVKM. The CDR3 DNA reads as TGTGCCAGCAAAAGGGGAACGGACTATGGCTACACCTTC. Residues: CASKRGTDYGYTF.

V gene TRBV5-1 combines with J gene TRBJ2-1; TRBD1 matches at 7 bases. V gave up 2 bases and J gave up 5 bases; unmatched junction bases: 7. CDR3 length: 15 amino acids. Germline V gene data show CDR1 as SGHRS and CDR2 as YFSETQ. CDR3 sequence reads: CASSLGTDIHNEQFF. The CDR3, as DNA: TGCGCCAGCAGCTTAGGGACAGACATTCACAATGAGCAGTTCTTC.

The CDR3 loop reads CASSLVPQNTEAFF. CDR3 coding DNA: TGTGCCAGCAGCTTAGTCCCCCAGAACACTGAAGCTTTCTTT. This chain uses TRBV7-8 with TRBJ1-1; D is undetermined. From germline, CDR1 is SGHVS and CDR2 FQNEAQ. The CDR3 loop spans 14 amino acids. The germline V and J ends were trimmed by 1 base and 1 base, with 7 bases remaining between them. Full variable domain (outside the CDR3, taken from reference TRBV7-8 and TRBJ1-1): GAGVSQSPRYKVAKRGQDVALRCDPISGHVSLFWYQQALGQGPEFLTYFQNEAQLDKSGLPSDRFFAERPEGSVSTLKIQRTQQEDSAVYLCASSLVPQNTEAFFGQGTRLTVV.

The chain employs TRBV7-8 and TRBJ1-2; 7 bases are shared with TRBD1. V trimming: 1 base; J trimming: 11 bases; junction bases outside the gene matches: 13. Germline values: CDR1 SGHVS, CDR2 FQNEAQ. This CDR3 is built from 15 residues. The CDR3 region has the DNA TGTGCCAGCAGCTTAGATGACAGGGACTCGACGATATACACCTTC. It codes for CASSLDDRDSTIYTF.

The chain joins TRBV30 to TRBJ1-5; D unresolved. This CDR3 comprises 12 residues. V dropped 2 bases and J dropped 6 bases, with 8 bases sitting between them. Looked up from germline, CDR1 is GTSNPN and CDR2 is SVGIG (reference sequence). The CDR3 loop reads CAWSPNRQPQHF. The DNA for the CDR3 is TGTGCCTGGAGTCCTAACCGTCAGCCCCAGCATTTT.

The rearrangement joins TRBV6-5 to TRBJ1-5; D remains unclear. V lost 4 bases, J lost 4 bases, and 11 bases lay in between. The CDR3 consists of 14 residues. CDR1 MNHEY and CDR2 SVGAGI come from the germline V gene. Written as DNA, the CDR3 is TGTGCCAGCAGTTTGGTGAGAGGGAATCAGCCCCAGCATTTT. This sequence encodes CASSLVRGNQPQHF.

The rearrangement links TRBV5-1 to TRBJ1-1; TRBD1 might be the D (6 bases). Germline V gene data show CDR1 as SGHRS and CDR2 as YFSETQ. Trimming took off 0 bases at V and 1 base at J, with 10 bases between the two ends. The CDR3 is 15 residues long. The CDR3 protein is CASSLGQAGNTEAFF. DNA for the CDR3: TGCGCCAGCAGCTTGGGACAGGCGGGGAACACTGAAGCTTTCTTT.

This clone was observed a single time. The junction differs from germline at one of its ends, possibly a read error. This rearrangement joins TRBV7-7 to TRBJ2-5; 15 bases are a match to TRBD2. Germline V gene sequence: CDR1 SSHAT, CDR2 FNYEAQ (reference sequence). The CDR3 runs to 17 residues. The CDR3, as DNA: TGTGCTAGCAGCTTGCCAGGACTAGCGGGGGGGCCAGAGACCCAGTACTTC. The encoded protein is CASSLPGLAGGPETQYF.

The chain joins TRBV6-5 to TRBJ1-1; TRBD1 is a possible D gene (5 bases). CDR1 and CDR2 from the germline V gene are MNHEY and SVGAGI. The CDR3 consists of 15 residues. Trimming stripped 0 bases from V and 2 bases from J, with 10 bases between. DNA for the CDR3: TGTGCCAGCAGTTACTCGAGCAGGGCCAACACTGAAGCTTTCTTT. This encodes CASSYSSRANTEAFF.

V usage is TRBV9 and J usage is TRBJ1-6, with TRBD1 matching 11 bases. This CDR3 has 16 amino acids. Unmatched junction bases numbered 5, after V lost 4 bases and J lost 5 bases. The germline V gene has CDR1 SGDLS and CDR2 YYNGEE. The CDR3: CASSKTGQGDNSPLHF. CDR3 in DNA: TGTGCCAGCAGCAAAACGGGACAGGGGGATAATTCACCCCTCCACTTT.

The genes are TRBV12-3 or TRBV12-4 and TRBJ1-1, with D possibly TRBD1 on 5 matching bases. Trimming removed 2 bases at V and 11 bases at J, with 12 bases between. CDR3 length: 12 amino acids. The CDR3 loop is CASSLPGTGAFF. The CDR3 DNA follows: TGTGCCAGCAGTTTACCCGGGACTGGGGCTTTCTTT.

The count of this clone is one. The CDR3 region has the DNA TGTGCCAGCAGCTCCACCACCCTAGCGGGGGGGCCGGGTGAGCAGTTCTTC. Amino acids: CASSSTTLAGGPGEQFF. This chain links TRBV7-8 with TRBJ2-1; 12 positions agree with TRBD2. The CDR3 contains 17 residues. The germline CDR1 and CDR2 sequences are SGHVS and FQNEAQ. With V trimmed by 4 bases and J by 9 bases, 13 bases remained unmatched.